A single sample is the source of the 32 T cell receptor beta chains below, sequenced in a study of neurological immune-mediated disorders. MiXCR, run by TCRdb on the 5' RACE reads, gives a single entry per CDR3 protein. The table includes about 66,000 distinct CDR3 sequences, around 3.9% detected once. The sequenced sample was PBMCs. Receptors were obtained from a man aged 30-40 years with multiple sclerosis.

The chain recombines TRBV7-2 with TRBJ2-7; no clear D gene. Trimming left V 7 bases short and J 0 bases short, with 13 bases between. CDR3 length: 14 amino acids. The germline gives CDR1 SGHTA, CDR2 FQGNSA. CDR3 sequence reads: CASNPVGSSYEQYF. The DNA for the CDR3 is TGTGCCAGCAACCCCGTGGGTTCCTCCTACGAGCAGTACTTC.

This clonotype was picked up many times. The V gene is TRBV11-2, the J gene TRBJ2-7; the match to TRBD1 covers 11 bases. Germline loops: CDR1 SGHAT, CDR2 FQNNGV. The V and J ends lost 2 bases and 2 bases, in that order; junction bases with no gene match: 8. This CDR3 is built from 17 residues. The CDR3 sequence is CASSLSPPGQGAYEQYF. The CDR3 bases are TGTGCCAGCAGCTTATCCCCTCCGGGACAGGGGGCCTACGAGCAGTACTTC. The whole variable domain, filled in from reference TRBV11-2 and TRBJ2-7, reads EAGVAQSPRYKIIEKRQSVAFWCNPISGHATLYWYQQILGQGPKLLIQFQNNGVVDDSQLPKDRFSAERLKGVDSTLKIQPAKLEDSAVYLCASSLSPPGQGAYEQYFGPGTRLTVT.

A few counts support this clonotype. The chain recombines TRBV5-6 with TRBJ2-1; TRBD1 might be the D (5 bases). Germline V lookup: CDR1 SGHDT, CDR2 YYEEEE. The CDR3 loop spans 15 amino acids. V was trimmed by 3 bases and J by 9 bases, leaving 19 bases between them. The CDR3 DNA is TGTGCCAGCAGCTACGGCGACCGGGCTACAGGTGAGCAGTTCTTC. This translates into CASSYGDRATGEQFF.

This clonotype was picked up a small number of times. The chain combines TRBV29-1 with TRBJ2-3; D is possibly TRBD1 or TRBD2 (6 bases each). Trimming cost V 6 bases and J 6 bases, with 13 bases left between them. The germline V gene encodes CDR1 SQVTM and CDR2 ANQGSEA. The CDR3 consists of 12 residues. The CDR3 DNA reads as TGCAGCGTGAGTGGGGGGCAGGATACGCAGTATTTT. Amino acids: CSVSGGQDTQYF.

This clonotype was picked up many times. The rearrangement uses TRBV10-2 and TRBJ2-4; 9 bases align to TRBD1. Germline V gene data show CDR1 as WSHSY and CDR2 as SAAADI. The CDR3 loop spans 13 amino acids. Losses at the gene ends were 7 bases for V and 4 bases for J; bases not matched to a gene: 2. CDR3 sequence: CASTGTGKNIQYF. The CDR3 DNA sequence: TGCGCCAGCACCGGGACAGGGAAAAACATTCAGTACTTC.

This clonotype has a count of ten or more. The genes are TRBV20-1 and TRBJ2-1; TRBD2 aligns across 8 bases. This CDR3 has 13 amino acids. J gave up 4 bases and V 2 bases, and 1 base lay outside the gene matches. Germline V gene data show CDR1 as DFQATT and CDR2 as SNEGSKA (reference sequence). The CDR3 region has the DNA TGCAGTGCTAGACGGGGGGGGTACAATGAGCAGTTCTTC. Its protein is CSARRGGYNEQFF.

This clonotype was observed many times. The chain carries TRBV7-2 and TRBJ2-7, with D hard to call. Trimming cost V 5 bases and J 6 bases, with 17 bases left between them. The CDR3 spans 14 residues. CDR1 is SGHTA, CDR2 FQGNSA, per germline. CDR3 coding DNA: TGTGCCAGCAGCCCCCTCGCGTGGAATGGCGAGCAGTACTTC. Its translation: CASSPLAWNGEQYF. The full variable domain, with the rest looked up from reference TRBV7-2 and TRBJ2-7, is GAGVSQSPSNKVTEKGKDVELRCDPISGHTALYWYRQSLGQGLEFLIYFQGNSAPDKSGLPSDRFSAERTGGSVSTLTIQRTQQEDSAVYLCASSPLAWNGEQYFGPGTRLTVT.

This clonotype has a count of ten or more. The V gene is TRBV20-1, the J gene TRBJ2-7; D call uncertain. Germline CDR1 and CDR2: DFQATT and SNEGSKA (reference sequence). V shed 5 bases and J shed 7 bases, with 6 bases lying between them. The CDR3 sequence is 9 residues long. CDR3 bases: TGCAGTGCTGGTGTTGAGCAGTACTTC. Encoded protein: CSAGVEQYF.

At least ten counts were recorded for this clonotype. This chain connects TRBV6-2 or TRBV6-3 to TRBJ2-1, with a weak D call TRBD2 (7 bases). V lost 11 bases, J lost 0 bases, and 14 bases lay in between. The CDR3 is 14 residues long. The germline gives CDR1 MNHEY, CDR2 SVGEGT. CDR3 sequence reads: CASRGEGSYNEQFF. CDR3 nucleotide sequence: TGTGCCTCGAGGGGGGAGGGCTCCTACAATGAGCAGTTCTTC.

This clonotype has a count of ten or more. The rearrangement joins TRBV5-6 to TRBJ1-2, with 8 bases aligning to TRBD1. Germline CDR1 is SGHDT and CDR2 is YYEEEE. The J segment lost 4 bases and the V segment lost 4 bases, leaving 9 bases of the junction unmatched. This CDR3 is 15 amino acids long. CDR3 sequence: CASSRQGSMGYGYTF. DNA of the CDR3: TGTGCCAGCAGCCGACAGGGGAGTATGGGCTATGGCTACACCTTC.

This clonotype was counted many times. CDR3 sequence (DNA): TGCGCCAGCAGCTATTCTACAGGGGGCACCGGGGAGCTGTTTTTT. Translated: CASSYSTGGTGELFF. The gene calls are TRBV5-1 and TRBJ2-2, with 8 bases matching TRBD1. The CDR3 runs 15 residues. The germline gives CDR1 SGHRS, CDR2 YFSETQ. The V segment lost 3 bases and the J segment 4 bases; nucleotides outside the gene matches: 5.

This clonotype was observed many times. The V call is TRBV20-1, the J call TRBJ2-7; 7 positions agree with TRBD1. The V segment lost 0 bases and the J segment 0 bases; nucleotides outside the gene matches: 8. There are 16 residues in the CDR3. The germline V gene has CDR1 DFQATT and CDR2 SNEGSKA (reference sequence). CDR3 sequence: CSARDLRQGPSYEQYF. The CDR3 DNA follows: TGCAGTGCTAGAGATCTGAGACAGGGACCCTCCTACGAGCAGTACTTC.

The sample holds many counts of this clonotype. The J gene is TRBJ2-7, the V gene TRBV3-1; 9 positions agree with TRBD2. J gave up 0 bases and V 5 bases, and 8 bases lay outside the gene matches. CDR1 and CDR2 (germline): LGHDT, YNNKEL (reference sequence). The CDR3 loop spans 16 amino acids. CDR3: CASSAGGQISSYEQYF. The CDR3 DNA sequence: TGTGCCAGCAGCGCGGGAGGGCAGATCAGCTCCTACGAGCAGTACTTC.

This clonotype was seen at least ten times. J is TRBJ1-6 and V is TRBV27, with D possibly matching TRBD1 (5 bases). The V gene lost 6 bases and the J gene lost 4 bases, with 10 bases spanning the gap. Germline-derived CDR1 and CDR2 are MNHEY and SMNVEV (reference sequence). CDR3 length: 14 residues. CDR3 amino acids: CASSRDVYNSPLHF. The CDR3, as DNA: TGTGCCAGCAGCCGGGACGTTTATAATTCACCCCTCCACTTT.

This clonotype was found many times. This chain connects TRBV4-1 to TRBJ2-3, with 10 bases matching TRBD2. V shed 2 bases, J shed 2 bases, and the junction held 4 bases outside the gene matches. CDR1 is MGHRA and CDR2 is YSYEKL in the germline V gene. The CDR3 covers 16 residues. The CDR3 loop reads CASSQTGLAVTDTQYF. The CDR3 DNA sequence: TGCGCCAGCAGCCAAACTGGACTAGCGGTCACAGATACGCAGTATTTT.

This chain connects TRBV2 to TRBJ2-2; maybe TRBD1 (5 bases). V lost 3 bases to trimming and J lost 4 bases, with 12 bases between them. Germline V gene sequence: CDR1 SNHLY, CDR2 FYNNEI. CDR3 size: 15 residues. Here the CDR3 DNA reads TGTGCCAGCAGTGACAGGCAGGGAAGCACCGGGGAGCTGTTTTTT. Amino acid sequence: CASSDRQGSTGELFF. Full variable domain (missing parts from reference TRBV2 and TRBJ2-2): EPEVTQTPSHQVTQMGQEVILRCVPISNHLYFYWYRQILGQKVEFLVSFYNNEISEKSEIFDDQFSVERPDGSNFTLKIRSTKLEDSAMYFCASSDRQGSTGELFFGEGSRLTVL.

Ten or more counts support this clonotype. The chain has TRBV6-1 and TRBJ1-1, with 7 bases fitting TRBD1. CDR3 length: 13 amino acids. The V gene's germline CDR1 is MNHNS and CDR2 SASEGT. Trimming at V came to 0 bases and at J to 11 bases, leaving 6 bases not matched to a gene. CDR3 region: CASSEARQGGAFF. The CDR3 DNA is TGTGCCAGCAGTGAAGCTAGACAGGGAGGGGCTTTCTTT.

This clonotype appeared many times. CDR3 DNA: TGTGCCAGCTCACCCCAAGAGCTGCCCACTGAAGCTTTCTTT. Protein sequence: CASSPQELPTEAFF. The gene calls are TRBV18 and TRBJ1-1; the D is unclear. CDR3 length: 14 amino acids. CDR1 KGHSH and CDR2 LQKENI come from the germline V gene. V gave up 3 bases and J gave up 4 bases, with 12 bases separating them.

By share, this clonotype ranks as medium-sized (0.01 to 0.1%). The rearrangement joins TRBV7-2 to TRBJ2-2; D is possibly TRBD2 (6 bases). The CDR3 consists of 15 residues. V was clipped by 7 bases and J by 4 bases, with 16 bases between them. In germline, CDR1 is SGHTA, CDR2 FQGNSA. CDR3: CASTGGWVSTGELFF. CDR3 sequence (DNA): TGTGCCAGCACCGGGGGTTGGGTCAGCACCGGGGAGCTGTTTTTT.

This clonotype was observed at least ten times. V and J are TRBV10-2 and TRBJ2-3, with D perhaps being TRBD1 or TRBD2 (5 bases each). Trimming left V 3 bases short and J 6 bases short, with 16 bases between. This CDR3 contains 15 residues. Germline V lookup: CDR1 WSHSY, CDR2 SAAADI. Written as DNA, the CDR3 is TGCGCCAGCAGTGATCTCCGGGGATGGGGGGATACGCAGTATTTT. It yields the protein CASSDLRGWGDTQYF.

This clonotype was counted many times. The chain has TRBV7-2 and TRBJ2-1, with D unresolved. Trimming shortened V by 3 bases and J by 10 bases, and 19 bases separated the two germline ends. CDR1 is SGHTA and CDR2 is FQGNSA in the germline V gene. The CDR3 contains 15 residues. The CDR3 region is CASSFLQTGRTEQFF. In DNA form, the CDR3 reads TGTGCCAGCAGCTTTCTACAAACTGGGCGGACCGAGCAGTTCTTC.

In its sample, this clonotype was seen many times. The chain links TRBV7-2 to TRBJ2-2, with D maybe TRBD2 (6 bases). In germline, CDR1 is SGHTA, CDR2 FQGNSA. This CDR3 region has 16 residues. The V end lost 2 bases, the J end lost 1 base, and 11 bases lay between the germline ends. CDR3 nucleotide sequence: TGTGCCAGCAGCTTACGAGCGGGTTTGAACACCGGGGAGCTGTTTTTT. As protein: CASSLRAGLNTGELFF.

As to this clonotype: This could be a read error, since a much larger clone is one nucleotide away. This chain links TRBV14 with TRBJ2-5; no clear D. V was pared by 5 bases and J by 5 bases, with 9 bases between. This CDR3 is built from 12 residues. The germline CDR1 and CDR2 sequences are SGHDN and FVKESK. The CDR3 nucleotides read TGTGCCAGCAGCAAAGTGCGGGAGACCCAGTACTTC. Amino acid sequence: CASSKVRETQYF. The full variable domain, rest sourced from reference TRBV14 and TRBJ2-5, is EAGVTQFPSHSVIEKGQTVTLRCDPISGHDNLYWYRRVMGKEIKFLLHFVKESKQDESGMPNNRFLAERTGGTYSTLKVQPAELEDSGVYFCASSKVRETQYFGPGTRLLVL.

This clonotype was detected many times. V is TRBV6-2 or TRBV6-3 and J is TRBJ1-1; D is perhaps TRBD1 (5 bases). V dropped 5 bases and J dropped 1 base, with 11 bases sitting between them. From germline, CDR1 is MNHEY and CDR2 SVGEGT. CDR3 length: 14 residues. As DNA, the CDR3 is TGTGCCAGCAGTCCGGAGACAGAGAACACTGAAGCTTTCTTT. Translating it yields CASSPETENTEAFF.

This clonotype was found many times. The V call is TRBV7-8, the J call TRBJ1-4; tentative D call: TRBD1 (6 bases). Germline V gives CDR1 SGHVS, CDR2 FQNEAQ. V lost 1 base to trimming and J lost 3 bases, with 9 bases between them. There are 15 residues in the CDR3. The CDR3 DNA sequence: TGTGCCAGCAGCTTAGGGACAGTATCTAATGAAAAACTGTTTTTT. As protein: CASSLGTVSNEKLFF. The entire variable domain, with the rest obtained from reference TRBV7-8 and TRBJ1-4, is as follows: GAGVSQSPRYKVAKRGQDVALRCDPISGHVSLFWYQQALGQGPEFLTYFQNEAQLDKSGLPSDRFFAERPEGSVSTLKIQRTQQEDSAVYLCASSLGTVSNEKLFFGSGTQLSVL.

This clonotype came up many times. V is TRBV7-6 and J is TRBJ1-1; D call uncertain. This CDR3 has 15 residues. CDR1 and CDR2 from the germline V gene are SGHVS and FNYEAQ. The V gene lost 1 base and the J gene lost 1 base, with 10 bases spanning the gap. CDR3 DNA: TGTGCCAGCAGCTTAGTTGGATATTCGAACACTGAAGCTTTCTTT. Translating it yields CASSLVGYSNTEAFF. Full variable domain (remainder filled in from reference TRBV7-6 and TRBJ1-1): GAGVSQSPRYKVTKRGQDVALRCDPISGHVSLYWYRQALGQGPEFLTYFNYEAQQDKSGLPNDRFSAERPEGSISTLTIQRTEQRDSAMYRCASSLVGYSNTEAFFGQGTRLTVV.

The sample holds many counts of this clonotype. V is TRBV7-9 and J is TRBJ1-5; D gene unclear. V shed 1 base and J shed 0 bases, with 7 bases lying between them. This CDR3 comprises 15 residues. CDR1 SEHNR and CDR2 FQNEAQ come from the germline V gene (reference sequence). CDR3 in DNA: TGTGCCAGCAGCTTAGGACTTTTTAGCAATCAGCCCCAGCATTTT. It translates to CASSLGLFSNQPQHF.

This clonotype was recorded at least ten times. The chain couples TRBV29-1 to TRBJ2-5; no firm D call. Germline CDR1 SQVTM, CDR2 ANQGSEA. The CDR3 sequence is 11 residues long. V gave up 7 bases and J gave up 5 bases, with 11 bases separating them. This CDR3 is CSGCTSETQYF. In DNA, the CDR3 is TGCAGCGGTTGTACCAGTGAGACCCAGTACTTC.

The sample holds many counts of this clonotype. The chain uses TRBV12-3 or TRBV12-4 and TRBJ2-3; D possibly matches TRBD1 or TRBD2 (5 bases each). V was shortened by 8 bases and J by 4 bases, with 10 bases between the two germline ends. The CDR3 runs 12 residues. CDR3 in amino acids: CASGVGADTQYF. The CDR3, as DNA: TGTGCCAGCGGCGTGGGGGCAGATACGCAGTATTTT.

This clonotype was detected ten times or more. The V call is TRBV5-1, the J call TRBJ2-5, with D possibly being TRBD1 or TRBD2 (6 bases each). Trimming cost V 0 bases and J 4 bases, with 10 bases left between them. In germline, CDR1 is SGHRS, CDR2 YFSETQ. The CDR3 extends over 14 amino acids. The CDR3 spells CASSLGGARETQYF. The CDR3, as DNA: TGCGCCAGCAGCTTGGGGGGGGCCCGAGAGACCCAGTACTTC. Combining the CDR3 with reference TRBV5-1 and TRBJ2-5 gives the whole variable domain KAGVTQTPRYLIKTRGQQVTLSCSPISGHRSVSWYQQTPGQGLQFLFEYFSETQRNKGNFPGRFSGRQFSNSRSEMNVSTLELGDSALYLCASSLGGARETQYFGPGTRLLVL.

The table lists this clonotype with many counts. This chain links TRBV27 with TRBJ2-2; perhaps TRBD2 as D (6 bases). V lost 7 bases and J lost 3, with 12 bases in between. The CDR3 contains 14 residues. Germline lookup yields CDR1 MNHEY and CDR2 SMNVEV (reference sequence). CDR3 bases: TGTGCCAGCATGCCAGGGACTGACACCGGGGAGCTGTTTTTT. It specifies CASMPGTDTGELFF.

At least ten counts were recorded for this clonotype. V is TRBV15 and J is TRBJ1-1, with 7 positions matching TRBD1. The CDR3 runs 15 residues. V trimming: 0 bases; J trimming: 3 bases; junction bases outside the gene matches: 4. CDR1 LNHNV and CDR2 YYDKDF come from the germline V gene (reference sequence). CDR3 in amino acids: CATSRDQGGDTEAFF. CDR3 nucleotide sequence: TGTGCCACCAGCAGAGACCAGGGGGGGGACACTGAAGCTTTCTTT.